This T cell receptor (beta chain) is from a study of STAT5B mutations in CD4+ large granular lymphocyte leukemia. Study conclusions and caveats: Patient CD4-sorted repertoires looked more clonal than healthy CD4+ repertoires, even without putative leukemic clones. Main leukemic clonotypes were patient-specific, but about 25% appeared at low frequency elsewhere. 8/27 top patient clones versus 2/35 control clones were TRBV06-family.

Clones were sequenced by immunoSEQ multiplex PCR, and TCRdb holds only the in-frame ones, with some missing. The sample has about 30,000 clones; under 85% are singletons. This clone was detected only a few times. Its antigen is not identified. CDR3 length: 13 amino acids. The V and J ends lost 1 base and 6 bases respectively, with 10 bases between them. CDR1 is LGHNA, CDR2 YNFKEQ, per germline. The sequencing input was CD4+ T cells from blood buffy coats. This TCR came from a human donor in good health. The chain combines TRBV4-2 with TRBJ2-7; a possible D gene is TRBD1 (5 bases). CDR3 sequence: CASSQARAREQYF. The CDR3 coding sequence is TGTGCCAGCAGCCAAGCCAGGGCCCGCGAGCAGTACTTC.